This T cell receptor beta chain is from a study of monozygotic twins with inflammatory bowel disease. Study-wide results and limits: With others, IBD patients shared fewer clonotypes than healthy twins did, especially with disease activity.

The CDR3 is 18 amino acids. TCRdb re-called the 5' RACE reads; one entry per CDR3 protein, DNA not given. The sample has a few hundred thousand distinct CDR3 sequences. As for this clonotype: Its antigen remains unknown.

The clonotype was recovered from a human donor with ulcerative colitis or Crohn's disease, or a healthy co-twin of an affected twin (not recorded which). J is TRBJ2-1 and V is TRBV12-3 or TRBV12-4; TCRdb returns TRBD2, unconfirmable since there is no DNA. Specimen: blood. The CDR3 here is CASSPTPGVAGSYNEQFF.